This TCR beta chain was sequenced in a study of T cells in localized non-small cell lung cancer. Overall study findings and caveats: A raised T cell density in blood coincided with lengthier overall survival.

Worth noting for this clone: No antigen is known for it.

Sequencing used immunoSEQ multiplex PCR; TCRdb keeps in-frame clones, though not all of them. The sample has roughly 12,000 clones, over 70% seen once. The CDR3 runs to 11 residues. Trimming took 3 bases from V and 1 from J, leaving 0 bases between them. Germline V gives CDR1 MDHEN, CDR2 SYDVKM. This chain links TRBV28 with TRBJ1-2; unclear D gene. This clonotype was sampled from a male donor at least 60 years old with stage I lung adenocarcinoma. Sequenced material: peripheral blood, taken before any cancer treatment. The chain's CDR3 is CASSFNYGYTF. The CDR3 coding sequence is TGTGCCAGCAGTTTTAACTATGGCTACACCTTC.